This TCR beta chain was observed in a study of vaccination and CD4 T cells after COVID-19. Between the trimmed V and J ends, which lost 7 bases and 1 base, there was a span of 9 bases. Per the germline V gene, CDR1 is SEHNR and CDR2 is FQNEAQ (reference sequence). CDR3 size: 13 residues. Sequencing of DNA taken from cultured CD4+ T cells relied on the Oncomine TCR Beta short-read assay. TCRdb reanalysed the PCR reads using MiXCR and keeps one entry per CDR3 protein. Seen here are around 19,000 distinct CDR3 sequences, roughly 37% observed once, and the top ten hold less than 20%. With regard to this clonotype: Its antigen is unidentified.

Treatment reported: approximately 11-day PBMC culture with coronavirus spike peptide pools or control peptides (ViraFEST assay). The TCR comes from a human donor who received a COVID-19 vaccine. The J gene is TRBJ2-3, the V gene TRBV7-9, with D possibly called TRBD1 or TRBD2 (6 bases each). The specimen was CD4+ T cells from blood, cultured in vitro, collected before SARS-CoV-2 vaccination. The chain's CDR3 is CASMGGRTDTQYF. CDR3 nucleotides: TGTGCCAGCATGGGGGGCCGCACAGATACGCAGTATTTT.